This T cell receptor beta chain was recorded in a study of blood T cell repertoires in COVID-19. This clone has a single count. The CDR3 extends over 15 amino acids. V shed 5 bases, J shed 6 bases, and the junction held 7 bases outside the gene matches. Germline V gene data show CDR1 as LNHDA and CDR2 as SQIVND (reference sequence). Using immunoSEQ multiplex PCR, the repertoire was profiled, and TCRdb retains in-frame clones only, with some absent. The data contain about 26,000 clones, approximately 90% of them seen just once; the ten biggest clones take up approximately 2.6%. This clonotype originated in a human donor in a cohort sampled during active COVID-19. The material sequenced was peripheral blood. The chain carries TRBV19 and TRBJ1-5; 10 positions agree with TRBD1. CDR3 residues: CASSPQTGGGQPQHF. The CDR3 bases are TGTGCCAGTAGTCCCCAGACAGGGGGCGGTCAGCCCCAGCATTTT.